Listed here is a single TCR beta chain. This sample was included in a study of T cell changes during pregnancy in multiple sclerosis. This table comes from immunoSEQ multiplex PCR, and its TCRdb copy is limited to in-frame clones, with some not included. The table lists around 47,000 clones, around 92% of them singletons, with around 4.2% in the top ten. This CDR3 comprises 18 residues. Germline V gene data show CDR1 as SGDLS and CDR2 as YYNGEE. V lost 0 bases, J lost 0 bases, and 13 bases lay in between. The origin of this receptor is a female donor with multiple sclerosis, enrolled in a pregnancy study. Specimen: CD8+ T cells from peripheral blood mononuclear cells, collected in the first trimester of pregnancy. The rearrangement links TRBV9 to TRBJ2-6; TRBD2 might be the D (6 bases). For the CDR3, the DNA is TGTGCCAGCAGCGTAGCTACAGGAGGGAGCTCTGGGGCCAACGTCCTGACTTTC. This encodes CASSVATGGSSGANVLTF. Combining the CDR3 with reference TRBV9 and TRBJ2-6 gives the whole variable domain DSGVTQTPKHLITATGQRVTLRCSPRSGDLSVYWYQQSLDQGLQFLIQYYNGEERAKGNILERFSAQQFPDLHSELNLSSLELGDSALYFCASSVATGGSSGANVLTFGAGSRLTVL.